This TCR beta chain was sequenced for a study of T-cell reconstitution after alpha-beta-depleted transplantation in children. Comment on this clonotype: The antigen is not known.

The length of the CDR3 is 16 residues. Germline lookup yields CDR1 SEHNR and CDR2 FQNEAQ (reference sequence). Unmatched junction bases numbered 8, after V lost 5 bases and J lost 7 bases. General study findings and limits: Surviving thymic progenitors and recipient T cells were the source of high TCRbeta diversity at day 60 in some patients. The main origin of T-cell counts and diversity one year after transplant was newly produced T cells.

During its preparation, the TCRbeta library received unique molecular identifiers. TCRdb re-called the PCR reads through MiXCR, storing one row per CDR3 protein. The sample carries a few hundred thousand distinct CDR3 sequences, over 25% recorded once. The chain uses TRBV7-9 and TRBJ2-1; 13 bases match TRBD2. Sequences were derived from PBMCs, sampled before TCRalphabeta/CD19-depleted stem cell transplant. The clonotype comes from a boy under two years old with Wiskott-Aldrich syndrome, due to receive a stem cell transplant. CDR3 in DNA: TGTGCCAGCAGCCTGAGGACTAGCGGGAGAGAGAATGAGCAGTTCTTC. It encodes CASSLRTSGRENEQFF.